This section outlines one T cell receptor beta chain sequence together with its context. It lacks a known antigen. Qualities for individual bases were not recorded, and no much larger clone is one base off. Receptors were amplified or captured by the immunoSEQ multiplex PCR assay. From the authors' description of their analysis: A statistical classification framework was built for diagnosing cytomegalovirus status from the catalog of TCR beta chain sequences. Drawn from immuneACCESS, this table holds only the in-frame rearrangements with V and J called that TCRdb kept. Clones are partly lost; checked studies trace under half to an unresolved V gene and leave the rest unexplained. V, J and clone size reflect that table, while D and trimming were determined from the DNA. The sample table shows 55,000 to 75,000 clones, and about 94% are seen once. Jointly, the top ten make up roughly 4.4% of the sample.

The sample originates from a study of cytomegalovirus exposure and HLA in healthy donors (TCRdb year 2017). About the full investigation: According to a later analysis, one platform produced both the roughly 120 validation repertoires and the 666 repertoires of the first cohort. The study combined high-throughput TCR immunosequencing, statistical association of individual TCRs with disease status, and machine learning to predict cytomegalovirus infection status. In addition to the first cohort of hundreds of subjects, a separate validation cohort of approximately 130 different subjects was used. The study aimed to test whether cataloging public T cell receptors could reveal signatures of past pathogen exposure. Summary of the overall study and its limitations: Most TCR sequences were observed very rarely across donors, whereas some public TCRs were present in many individuals. The study listed 150 to 200 TCR beta chains as associated with cytomegalovirus. All 120 or so repertoires were used to score co-occurrence in the validation cohort in a later analysis, because that analysis had no HLA typing for the cohort. The classifier was reported to diagnose cytomegalovirus status with high specificity and sensitivity in both the original cohort and the validation cohort. A few of the identified cytomegalovirus-associated TCR beta chains were confirmed in vitro to be specific for cytomegalovirus antigens. It was suggested by the authors that the approach could potentially be generalized to other disease states and immunological phenotypes. Subsequent analysis determined that TCRs grouped into clusters in the first cohort also showed a tendency toward co-occurrence across the 90 to 150 validation repertoires, and approximately 93% of cluster scores exceeded 0.

The donors belonged to the validation cohort of around 110 subjects, which was separate from the approximately 700-subject first cohort. The sequence came from a young man in good health and CMV-seropositive. The sequenced material came from PBMCs.

The bases are TGTGCCAGCAGCCAAGTATCCTATCTCCCGTACTTC. Translated, this gives CASSQVSYLPYF. The chain is made from TRBV14 and TRBJ2-5, with no confidently assigned D gene. Including cysteine and phenylalanine, the CDR3 has 12 amino acids. Only the CDR3 DNA stays, 36 bases, in frame from base 1. V gives up 1 base and J gives up 13 bases, and the segment between their germline ends measures 13 bases. The germline V gene specifies SGHDN as CDR1 and FVKESK as CDR2. Here the CDR3 is joined to the reference TRBV14 and TRBJ2-5 genes, and the full variable domain is: EAGVTQFPSHSVIEKGQTVTLRCDPISGHDNLYWYRRVMGKEIKFLLHFVKESKQDESGMPNNRFLAERTGGTYSTLKVQPAELEDSGVYFCASSQVSYLPYFGPGTRLLVL.